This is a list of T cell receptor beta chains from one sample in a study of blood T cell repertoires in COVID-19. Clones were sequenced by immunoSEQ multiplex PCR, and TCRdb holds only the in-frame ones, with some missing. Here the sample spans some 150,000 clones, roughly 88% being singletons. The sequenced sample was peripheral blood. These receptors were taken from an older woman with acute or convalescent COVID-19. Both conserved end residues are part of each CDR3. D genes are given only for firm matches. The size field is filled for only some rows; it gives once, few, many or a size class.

CDR3 DNA: TGTGCCAGCAGCTTAGTAGTCAACCCCTACGAGCAGTACTTC; CDR3 protein: CASSLVVNPYEQYF; clone size: NA; J gene: TRBJ2-7; D gene: NA; V gene: TRBV7-9
CDR3 DNA: TGTGCCACCAGGGGCCCCGGGACAGCAAACACTGAAGCTTTCTTT; CDR3 protein: CATRGPGTANTEAFF; clone size: NA; J gene: TRBJ1-1; D gene: TRBD1; V gene: TRBV24-1
CDR3 DNA: TGCAGTGCTAGTGACTCCTTCCTAGACGAGCAGTACTTC; CDR3 protein: CSASDSFLDEQYF; clone size: NA; J gene: TRBJ2-7; D gene: NA; V gene: TRBV20-1
CDR3 DNA: TGTGCCAGCAGTGTCGACGACAGCTCTGGGGCCAACGTCCTGACTTTC; CDR3 protein: CASSVDDSSGANVLTF; clone size: NA; J gene: TRBJ2-6; D gene: NA; V gene: TRBV6-4
CDR3 DNA: TGTGCCACTAAAAGGTGGCAGGGCTCCGGAGAGACCCAGTACTTC; CDR3 protein: CATKRWQGSGETQYF; clone size: NA; J gene: TRBJ2-5; D gene: NA; V gene: TRBV19
CDR3 DNA: TGTGCCAGCAGAAGACAGGGAACCTCTGGAAACACCATATATTTT; CDR3 protein: CASRRQGTSGNTIYF; clone size: NA; J gene: TRBJ1-3; D gene: TRBD1; V gene: TRBV28
CDR3 DNA: TGTGCCAGCAGTTACGGGCCCTCTGGGGCCAACGTCCTGACTTTC; CDR3 protein: CASSYGPSGANVLTF; clone size: few; J gene: TRBJ2-6; D gene: NA; V gene: TRBV6-5
CDR3 DNA: TGTGCCACCAGTGTCCAGGGAGATACGCAGTATTTT; CDR3 protein: CATSVQGDTQYF; clone size: NA; J gene: TRBJ2-3; D gene: NA; V gene: TRBV24-1
CDR3 DNA: TGTGCCAGCAGTTTCTACAGGAATGAGCAGTTCTTC; CDR3 protein: CASSFYRNEQFF; clone size: NA; J gene: TRBJ2-1; D gene: NA; V gene: TRBV6-5
CDR3 DNA: TGTGCCAGCAGTTGGGTGGCGGGGGTAGATACGCAGTATTTT; CDR3 protein: CASSWVAGVDTQYF; clone size: NA; J gene: TRBJ2-3; D gene: TRBD2; V gene: TRBV28
CDR3 DNA: TGTGCCAGCAGTAGGACAGGAGACTATGGCTACACCTTC; CDR3 protein: CASSRTGDYGYTF; clone size: NA; J gene: TRBJ1-2; D gene: TRBD1; V gene: TRBV6-2/TRBV6-3
CDR3 DNA: TGTGCCAGCAGTTACTCGGTGGTCGTCGGGAGAGAGACCCAGTACTTC; CDR3 protein: CASSYSVVVGRETQYF; clone size: NA; J gene: TRBJ2-5; D gene: NA; V gene: TRBV6-2/TRBV6-3
CDR3 DNA: TGTGCCAGCAGCTCATCCATGAGCTCCTACAATGAGCAGTTCTTC; CDR3 protein: CASSSSMSSYNEQFF; clone size: NA; J gene: TRBJ2-1; D gene: NA; V gene: TRBV11-1
CDR3 DNA: TGTGCCAGCAGCCCAGGGCAGGGTGGACAAGAGACCCAGTACTTC; CDR3 protein: CASSPGQGGQETQYF; clone size: NA; J gene: TRBJ2-5; D gene: NA; V gene: TRBV7-9
CDR3 DNA: TGTGCCAGCAGTTACTCTGGGGACAGCGTTTATCTCTTT; CDR3 protein: CASSYSGDSVYLF; clone size: once; J gene: TRBJ1-1; D gene: TRBD1; V gene: TRBV6-2/TRBV6-3
CDR3 DNA: TGCGCCAGCAGCCCCGGGACAGGGCACACCGGGGAGCTGTTTTTT; CDR3 protein: CASSPGTGHTGELFF; clone size: NA; J gene: TRBJ2-2; D gene: TRBD1; V gene: TRBV5-1
CDR3 DNA: TGTGCCAGCAGTTTATTGACAGGGGGTGGCTACACCTTC; CDR3 protein: CASSLLTGGGYTF; clone size: NA; J gene: TRBJ1-2; D gene: TRBD1; V gene: TRBV12-3/TRBV12-4
CDR3 DNA: TGTGCCACTATAACAGGGCCGGGCACTGAAGCTTTCTTT; CDR3 protein: CATITGPGTEAFF; clone size: NA; J gene: TRBJ1-1; D gene: NA; V gene: TRBV3-1/TRBV3-2
CDR3 DNA: TGTGCCTGGAGTTTACAGGGGGACACTGAAGCTTTCTTT; CDR3 protein: CAWSLQGDTEAFF; clone size: NA; J gene: TRBJ1-1; D gene: TRBD1; V gene: TRBV30
CDR3 DNA: TGTGCCAGCTTAGAGGGGAACACCGGGGAGCTGTTTTTT; CDR3 protein: CASLEGNTGELFF; clone size: NA; J gene: TRBJ2-2; D gene: NA; V gene: TRBV12-3/TRBV12-4
CDR3 DNA: TGTGCCAGCAGCTTAACTAGCGGGGGGCCCCGAGAGGGGTACAATGAGCAGTTCTTC; CDR3 protein: CASSLTSGGPREGYNEQFF; clone size: NA; J gene: TRBJ2-1; D gene: TRBD2; V gene: TRBV11-2
CDR3 DNA: TGTGCCAGCTCACCGCGATCTCGGGGGAGCTTACGCGAGCAGTACTTC; CDR3 protein: CASSPRSRGSLREQYF; clone size: NA; J gene: TRBJ2-7; D gene: NA; V gene: TRBV18
CDR3 DNA: TGCAGCGTAGCTACAGGGGATAATTCACCCCTCCACTTT; CDR3 protein: CSVATGDNSPLHF; clone size: NA; J gene: TRBJ1-6; D gene: TRBD1; V gene: TRBV29-1
CDR3 DNA: TGTGCCAGCAGCTTTCCACAAAACACTGAAGCTTTCTTT; CDR3 protein: CASSFPQNTEAFF; clone size: NA; J gene: TRBJ1-1; D gene: NA; V gene: TRBV11-1
CDR3 DNA: TGTGCCAGCTCACCATCTGGGGGCCTAAGATCCTACGAGCAGTACTTC; CDR3 protein: CASSPSGGLRSYEQYF; clone size: NA; J gene: TRBJ2-7; D gene: NA; V gene: TRBV18
CDR3 DNA: TGCGCCAGCAGCTTGGGGGACAGGGGTACAGATACGCAGTATTTT; CDR3 protein: CASSLGDRGTDTQYF; clone size: NA; J gene: TRBJ2-3; D gene: TRBD1; V gene: TRBV5-1
CDR3 DNA: TGCGCCAGCAGCCAAGTCTGGGGGGGGCTCATGGATCAGCCCCAGCATTTT; CDR3 protein: CASSQVWGGLMDQPQHF; clone size: NA; J gene: TRBJ1-5; D gene: NA; V gene: TRBV4-1
CDR3 DNA: TGTGCCAGCAGCCTCTTCCGGGAAAACACTGAAGCTTTCTTT; CDR3 protein: CASSLFRENTEAFF; clone size: once; J gene: TRBJ1-1; D gene: NA; V gene: TRBV7-2
CDR3 DNA: TGTGCCAGCTACAAACAGGGCATTGGGGAAAAACTGTTTTTT; CDR3 protein: CASYKQGIGEKLFF; clone size: NA; J gene: TRBJ1-4; D gene: NA; V gene: TRBV6-6
CDR3 DNA: TGTGCCAGCAGCTTGGTATTCCGGACAGGGGTAAAGAACACTGAAGCTTTCTTT; CDR3 protein: CASSLVFRTGVKNTEAFF; clone size: NA; J gene: TRBJ1-1; D gene: TRBD1; V gene: TRBV5-6
CDR3 DNA: TGTGCCAGTAGTTTGAACCCCGACAGGGCCCAGGGAGGCTACACCTTC; CDR3 protein: CASSLNPDRAQGGYTF; clone size: NA; J gene: TRBJ1-2; D gene: TRBD1; V gene: TRBV19